This T cell receptor (beta chain) was retrieved from a study of blood T cell repertoires in COVID-19. As for the study in general: Spain, Italy and the United States supplied samples that represented acute and convalescent COVID-19. Sources were T cells, B-cell-depleted T cells, or PBMCs; the material itself was cDNA or gDNA.

V was clipped by 1 base and J by 3 bases; unmatched bases: 1. The CDR3 contains 16 residues. Looked up from germline, CDR1 is LNHDA and CDR2 is SQIVND (reference sequence). In the original analysis: Nucleated cell number was recorded as an estimate derived from reference gene primer amplification. Sequenced by immunoSEQ multiplex PCR; TCRdb stores in-frame clones only, minus some. The DNA gave D and trimming, while V, J and clone size come from that table. Here the sample spans hundreds of thousands of clones, around 90% being singletons. This chain uses TRBV19 with TRBJ2-2, with TRBD2 matching 11 bases. This receptor was obtained from a man aged 60-69 years who had recovered from COVID-19. Sequencing input: peripheral blood. The CDR3 here is CASSIVLAGDTGELFF. The CDR3 DNA reads as TGTGCCAGTAGTATAGTACTAGCGGGGGACACCGGGGAGCTGTTTTTT.